The 27 T cell receptor beta chains below come from one sample, sequenced in a study of blood T cell repertoires in COVID-19. TCRdb's copy holds only in-frame clones and misses some; the assay was immunoSEQ multiplex PCR. The repertoire holds under 350,000 clones, around nine tenths seen once, with 1% to 1.5% in the top ten. The sample was peripheral blood. The origin of the receptors is a man between 65 and 85 years old with acute or convalescent COVID-19.

This rearrangement joins TRBV5-1 to TRBJ1-6, with D maybe TRBD1 (6 bases). Trimming stripped 0 bases from V and 14 bases from J, with 15 bases between. The CDR3 runs to 14 residues. Germline values: CDR1 SGHRS, CDR2 YFSETQ. The CDR3 loop reads CASSLGGDRPTLHF. CDR3 DNA sequence: TGCGCCAGCAGCTTGGGAGGTGACAGGCCCACCCTCCACTTT. The full variable domain, in which reference TRBV5-1 and TRBJ1-6 provide the parts outside the CDR3, is KAGVTQTPRYLIKTRGQQVTLSCSPISGHRSVSWYQQTPGQGLQFLFEYFSETQRNKGNFPGRFSGRQFSNSRSEMNVSTLELGDSALYLCASSLGGDRPTLHFGNGTRLTVT.

The chain employs TRBV4-3 and TRBJ2-3, with TRBD1 matching over 10 bases. Losses at the gene ends were 2 bases for V and 1 base for J; bases not matched to a gene: 9. Germline V lookup: CDR1 LGHNA, CDR2 YSLEER. The CDR3 runs 18 residues. CDR3 region: CASSQRHTGTGGTDTQYF. CDR3 sequence (DNA): TGCGCCAGCAGCCAACGCCATACCGGGACAGGGGGCACAGATACGCAGTATTTT.

The V and J genes are TRBV3-1 (or the pseudogene TRBV3-2) and TRBJ2-7; 8 bases line up with TRBD1. CDR1 is LGHDT and CDR2 is YNNKEL in the germline V gene (reference sequence). V trimming: 1 base; J trimming: 11 bases; junction bases outside the gene matches: 4. This CDR3 is 12 amino acids long. CDR3 residues: CASSQGTGSEYF. Here the CDR3 DNA reads TGTGCCAGCAGCCAAGGGACAGGGTCGGAGTACTTC.

V is TRBV11-1 and J is TRBJ2-1; maybe TRBD2 (7 bases). In germline, CDR1 is SGHAT, CDR2 FQDESV (reference sequence). The CDR3 loop spans 14 amino acids. V was cut by 2 bases and J by 5 bases, with 10 bases left in between. The CDR3 DNA is TGTGCCAGCAGCTTACTAGGGGGGGACAATGAGCAGTTCTTC. Its protein is CASSLLGGDNEQFF.

V and J are TRBV5-4 and TRBJ1-4; 8 bases are shared with TRBD1. V gave up 3 bases and J gave up 7 bases; unmatched junction bases: 5. The CDR3 length is 14 residues. Germline V gene data show CDR1 as SGHNT and CDR2 as YYREEE (reference sequence). As DNA, the CDR3 is TGTGCCAGCAGCTCAGGACAGGGAAGTGAAAAACTGTTTTTT. Translation gives CASSSGQGSEKLFF. Full variable domain (outside the CDR3, taken from reference TRBV5-4 and TRBJ1-4): ETGVTQSPTHLIKTRGQQVTLRCSSQSGHNTVSWYQQALGQGPQFIFQYYREEENGRGNFPPRFSGLQFPNYSSELNVNALELDDSALYLCASSSGQGSEKLFFGSGTQLSVL.

The table lists this clone with a few counts. The chain links TRBV11-2 to TRBJ2-5; D remains unclear. The CDR3 covers 16 residues. From germline, CDR1 is SGHAT and CDR2 FQNNGV. V dropped 2 bases and J dropped 4 bases, with 17 bases sitting between them. The CDR3 bases are TGTGCCAGCAGCTTATTCCCAACCAGTGGTGGAGAGACCCAGTACTTC. Its protein product is CASSLFPTSGGETQYF.

As DNA, the CDR3 is TGTGCCAGCACTCCTCCGGGAAGGCGAAACTTCGAGCAGTACTTC. Its protein is CASTPPGRRNFEQYF. J is TRBJ2-7 and V is TRBV6-5, with D perhaps matching TRBD2 (5 bases). Trimming left V 7 bases short and J 6 bases short, with 22 bases between. Germline V CDR1 and CDR2: MNHEY, SVGAGI. The CDR3 sequence is 15 residues long.

The V call is TRBV5-1, the J call TRBJ2-6; 10 positions agree with TRBD1. Trimming cost V 5 bases and J 2 bases; bases outside gene matches: 4. The CDR3 is 16 residues long. Per the germline V gene, CDR1 is SGHRS and CDR2 is YFSETQ. CDR3 amino acids: CASRTGTGAGANVLTF. As DNA, the CDR3 is TGCGCCAGCAGAACCGGGACAGGGGCTGGGGCCAACGTCCTGACTTTC.

V usage is TRBV4-1 and J usage is TRBJ2-3, with D possibly being TRBD1 (7 bases). Germline CDR1 is MGHRA and CDR2 is YSYEKL. The CDR3 loop spans 18 amino acids. The germline V and J ends were trimmed by 2 bases and 2 bases, with 20 bases remaining between them. Here the CDR3 DNA reads TGCGCCAGCAGCCAAAAGTATGTCAGGGGGGTTAACACAGATACGCAGTATTTT. Encoded protein: CASSQKYVRGVNTDTQYF.

This clone turned up a few times. The chain has TRBV24-1 and TRBJ2-1; TRBD2 matches at 12 bases. From germline, CDR1 is KGHDR and CDR2 SFDVKD. The CDR3 loop spans 16 amino acids. The trim removed 5 bases at V and 6 bases at J, leaving 7 bases unmatched. The DNA for the CDR3 is TGTGCCACCAGTGGGCTCCTAGCGGGGGGGCGCAATGAGCAGTTCTTC. This sequence encodes CATSGLLAGGRNEQFF.

The genes are TRBV12-3 or TRBV12-4 and TRBJ2-7, with 10 positions matching TRBD1. The CDR3 runs to 13 residues. V lost 6 bases and J lost 13; bases outside the gene matches: 12. The CDR3 loop reads CASRPPSGTGAYF. The CDR3 region has the DNA TGTGCCAGCAGACCCCCATCTGGGACAGGGGCCTACTTC.

There are a few counts of this clone. The rearrangement joins TRBV29-1 to TRBJ2-1, with a weak D call TRBD2 (5 bases). Germline V gives CDR1 SQVTM, CDR2 ANQGSEA. The V and J ends lost 7 bases and 15 bases respectively, with 19 bases between them. The CDR3 length is 11 residues. CDR3 nucleotides: TGCAGCGCTAACTACGGGATTTTCTCGTTCTTC. This codes for CSANYGIFSFF.

In its sample, this clone was seen once. This chain joins TRBV2 and TRBJ2-1; 11 positions agree with TRBD2. Trimming took 7 bases from V and 5 from J; bases not matched to a gene: 7. CDR1 and CDR2 from the germline V gene are SNHLY and FYNNEI. CDR3 length: 15 amino acids. DNA for the CDR3: TGTGCCAGCACGAATCTAGCGGGAGGACACAATGAGCAGTTCTTC. Translation gives CASTNLAGGHNEQFF.

CDR3 sequence reads: CASSQDRGFNTIYF. CDR3 in DNA: TGCGCCAGCAGCCAGGACAGGGGGTTTAACACCATATATTTT. The J gene is TRBJ1-3, the V gene TRBV4-3, with 10 bases lining up with TRBD1. J was trimmed by 7 bases and V by 3 bases; bases with no gene match: 3. Germline V gene lookup returns CDR1 LGHNA and CDR2 YSLEER. The CDR3 covers 14 residues.

This clone occurred a few times. The chain couples TRBV7-9 to TRBJ1-1, with a tentative D call TRBD1 (5 bases). Trimming took off 1 base at V and 0 bases at J, with 15 bases between the two ends. The germline CDR1 and CDR2 sequences are SEHNR and FQNEAQ (reference sequence). There are 17 residues in the CDR3. Here the CDR3 reads CASSLGGRDGMNTEAFF. The CDR3 region has the DNA TGTGCCAGCAGCTTAGGAGGCAGGGATGGGATGAACACTGAAGCTTTCTTT.

The chain couples TRBV2 to TRBJ2-5; TRBD2 is a possible D gene (5 bases). The V end was cut by 9 bases, the J end by 5 bases, with 13 bases between. CDR1 is SNHLY and CDR2 is FYNNEI in the germline V gene. The length of the CDR3 is 12 residues. The CDR3 sequence is CASREGIETQYF. The CDR3, as DNA: TGTGCCAGTCGGGAAGGAATTGAGACCCAGTACTTC. Full variable domain (remainder filled in from reference TRBV2 and TRBJ2-5): EPEVTQTPSHQVTQMGQEVILRCVPISNHLYFYWYRQILGQKVEFLVSFYNNEISEKSEIFDDQFSVERPDGSNFTLKIRSTKLEDSAMYFCASREGIETQYFGPGTRLLVL.

The chain uses TRBV16 and TRBJ1-3; possible D gene TRBD1, 5 bases. Germline CDR1 is KGHSY and CDR2 is FQNENV. V lost 0 bases to trimming and J lost 0 bases, with 15 bases between them. This CDR3 is built from 18 residues. CDR3 region: CASSQSYRRGTSGNTIYF. CDR3 nucleotides: TGTGCCAGCAGCCAATCCTACAGGCGGGGGACCTCTGGAAACACCATATATTTT.

This chain's CDR3 is CASSTAAGGPKQFF. DNA for the CDR3: TGTGCCAGCAGCACCGCTGCTGGGGGCCCTAAGCAGTTCTTC. The J gene is TRBJ2-1, the V gene TRBV7-2, with a weak D call TRBD1 (6 bases). This CDR3 contains 14 residues. CDR1 and CDR2 (germline): SGHTA, FQGNSA. Trimming pared 5 bases from V and 11 bases from J, leaving 19 bases between.

This clone was observed a single time. One end of the junction does not line up with germline, which may come from a read error. The chain links TRBV12-3 or TRBV12-4 to TRBJ1-5; unclear D gene. The CDR3 runs 13 residues. CDR3 in DNA: TGTGCCAGCAGTTTATATAGCGATCAGCCCCAGCATTTT. It yields the protein CASSLYSDQPQHF.

The chain couples TRBV6-5 to TRBJ2-2; D unresolved. The CDR3 spans 13 residues. The V end was cut by 9 bases, the J end by 3 bases, with 11 bases between. Germline lookup yields CDR1 MNHEY and CDR2 SVGAGI. CDR3 loop: CASELPDTGELFF. The CDR3 DNA sequence: TGTGCCAGTGAACTCCCCGACACCGGGGAGCTGTTTTTT.

The V call is TRBV5-1, the J call TRBJ2-1, with D possibly being TRBD1 (6 bases). V was shortened by 2 bases and J by 5 bases, with 8 bases between the two germline ends. Germline-derived CDR1 and CDR2 are SGHRS and YFSETQ. This CDR3 region has 13 residues. The CDR3 DNA reads TGCGCCAGCAGCTTCGGACAGAACAATGAGCAGTTCTTC. This encodes CASSFGQNNEQFF.

The chain carries TRBV7-9 and TRBJ1-2; 9 nucleotides align to TRBD1. This CDR3 region has 12 residues. Germline V gives CDR1 SEHNR, CDR2 FQNEAQ (reference sequence). V gave up 8 bases and J gave up 4 bases; unmatched junction bases: 2. CDR3 sequence (DNA): TGTGCCAGCCGGGGACAGGGCTATGGCTACACCTTC. Amino acids: CASRGQGYGYTF.

V gene TRBV29-1 combines with J gene TRBJ1-4; a possible D gene is TRBD1 (5 bases). Germline V gives CDR1 SQVTM, CDR2 ANQGSEA. This CDR3 has 15 amino acids. V shed 3 bases and J shed 4 bases, with 15 bases lying between them. The CDR3 nucleotides read TGCAGCGTTGACGCGGGACTCCCCGGTAATGAAAAACTGTTTTTT. Translating it yields CSVDAGLPGNEKLFF.

The chain carries TRBV29-1 and TRBJ1-3, with D hard to call. Germline values: CDR1 SQVTM, CDR2 ANQGSEA. CDR3 length equals 11 residues. The V and J ends lost 6 bases and 1 base respectively, with 4 bases between them. The chain's CDR3 is CSVSSGNTIYF. CDR3 DNA sequence: TGCAGCGTATCATCTGGAAACACCATATATTTT.

CDR3 protein: CASSRTGQPQHF. CDR3 nucleotide sequence: TGTGCCAGCAGCCGAACAGGTCAGCCCCAGCATTTT. The V call is TRBV12-3 or TRBV12-4, the J call TRBJ1-5; D might be TRBD1 (5 bases). Trimming stripped 6 bases from V and 6 bases from J, with 9 bases between. The CDR3 consists of 12 residues.

The chain employs TRBV6-5 and TRBJ1-1; 7 bases are a match to TRBD1. The CDR3 has 15 amino acids. The trim removed 5 bases at V and 0 bases at J, leaving 6 bases unmatched. The germline V gene encodes CDR1 MNHEY and CDR2 SVGAGI. The CDR3 DNA follows: TGTGCCAGCAGTACAACCGGGACAGTGAACACTGAAGCTTTCTTT. It translates to CASSTTGTVNTEAFF.

The chain joins TRBV7-3 to TRBJ2-5; a weak D match, TRBD2 (7 bases). CDR1 SGHTA and CDR2 FQGTGA come from the germline V gene. Trimming removed 5 bases at V and 2 bases at J, with 12 bases between. CDR3 size: 14 residues. The DNA for the CDR3 is TGTGCCAGCAGCCCGGGGGGCCCACAAGAGACCCAGTACTTC. Amino acids: CASSPGGPQETQYF.